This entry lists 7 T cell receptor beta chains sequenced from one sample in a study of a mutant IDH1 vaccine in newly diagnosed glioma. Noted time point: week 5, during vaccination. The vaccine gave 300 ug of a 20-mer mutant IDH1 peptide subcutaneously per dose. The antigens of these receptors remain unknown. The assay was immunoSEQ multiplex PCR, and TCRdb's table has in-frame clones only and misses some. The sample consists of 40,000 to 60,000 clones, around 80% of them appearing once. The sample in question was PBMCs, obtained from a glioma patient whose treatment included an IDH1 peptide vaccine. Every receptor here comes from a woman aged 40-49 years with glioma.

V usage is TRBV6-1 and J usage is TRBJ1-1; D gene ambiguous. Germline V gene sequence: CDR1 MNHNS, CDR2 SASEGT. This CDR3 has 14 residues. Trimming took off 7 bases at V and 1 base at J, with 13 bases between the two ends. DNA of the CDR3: TGTGCCAGCATCTCCGGGGTAGCGAACACTGAAGCTTTCTTT. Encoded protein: CASISGVANTEAFF.

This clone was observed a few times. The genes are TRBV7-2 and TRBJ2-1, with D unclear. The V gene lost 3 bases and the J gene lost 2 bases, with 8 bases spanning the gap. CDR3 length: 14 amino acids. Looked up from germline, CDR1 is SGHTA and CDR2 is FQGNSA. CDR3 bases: TGTGCCAGCAGCTTTCTAGGGCCCTACAATGAGCAGTTCTTC. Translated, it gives CASSFLGPYNEQFF.

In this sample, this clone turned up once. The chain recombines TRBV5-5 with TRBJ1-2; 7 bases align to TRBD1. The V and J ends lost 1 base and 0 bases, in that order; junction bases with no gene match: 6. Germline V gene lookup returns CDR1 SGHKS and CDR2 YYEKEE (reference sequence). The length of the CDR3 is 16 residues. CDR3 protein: CASSLRDRPANYGYTF. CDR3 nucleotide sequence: TGTGCCAGCAGCTTGAGGGACAGACCCGCTAACTATGGCTACACCTTC. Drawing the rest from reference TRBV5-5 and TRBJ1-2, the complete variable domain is DAGVTQSPTHLIKTRGQQVTLRCSPISGHKSVSWYQQVLGQGPQFIFQYYEKEERGRGNFPDRFSARQFPNYSSELNVNALLLGDSALYLCASSLRDRPANYGYTFGSGTRLTVV.

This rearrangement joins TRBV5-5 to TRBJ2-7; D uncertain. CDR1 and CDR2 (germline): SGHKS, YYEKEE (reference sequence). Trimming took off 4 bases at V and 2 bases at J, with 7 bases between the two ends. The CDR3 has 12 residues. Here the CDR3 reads CASSLNTYEQYF. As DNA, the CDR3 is TGTGCCAGCAGCCTAAATACCTACGAGCAGTACTTC.

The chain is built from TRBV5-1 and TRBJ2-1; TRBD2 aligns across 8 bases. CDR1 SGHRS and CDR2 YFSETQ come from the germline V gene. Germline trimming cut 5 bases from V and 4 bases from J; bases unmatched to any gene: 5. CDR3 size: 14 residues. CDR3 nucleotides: TGCGCCAGCAGACCGGGGGGGGGATACAATGAGCAGTTCTTC. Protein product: CASRPGGGYNEQFF.

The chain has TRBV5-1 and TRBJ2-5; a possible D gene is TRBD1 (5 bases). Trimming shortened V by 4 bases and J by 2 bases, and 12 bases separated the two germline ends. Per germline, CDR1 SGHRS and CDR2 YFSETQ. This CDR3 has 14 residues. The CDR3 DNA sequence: TGCGCCAGCAGCCTGTTCCCAGGGCAAGAGACCCAGTACTTC. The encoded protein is CASSLFPGQETQYF.

CDR3: CASSLNPGQDREPQHF. In DNA, the CDR3 is TGTGCCAGCAGCCTGAACCCGGGACAAGACCGGGAACCCCAGCATTTT. The chain employs TRBV21-1 and TRBJ1-5; TRBD1 is taken as the D call from the table, unchecked against the DNA. TRBV21-1 is a listed pseudogene. The CDR3 contains 16 residues.